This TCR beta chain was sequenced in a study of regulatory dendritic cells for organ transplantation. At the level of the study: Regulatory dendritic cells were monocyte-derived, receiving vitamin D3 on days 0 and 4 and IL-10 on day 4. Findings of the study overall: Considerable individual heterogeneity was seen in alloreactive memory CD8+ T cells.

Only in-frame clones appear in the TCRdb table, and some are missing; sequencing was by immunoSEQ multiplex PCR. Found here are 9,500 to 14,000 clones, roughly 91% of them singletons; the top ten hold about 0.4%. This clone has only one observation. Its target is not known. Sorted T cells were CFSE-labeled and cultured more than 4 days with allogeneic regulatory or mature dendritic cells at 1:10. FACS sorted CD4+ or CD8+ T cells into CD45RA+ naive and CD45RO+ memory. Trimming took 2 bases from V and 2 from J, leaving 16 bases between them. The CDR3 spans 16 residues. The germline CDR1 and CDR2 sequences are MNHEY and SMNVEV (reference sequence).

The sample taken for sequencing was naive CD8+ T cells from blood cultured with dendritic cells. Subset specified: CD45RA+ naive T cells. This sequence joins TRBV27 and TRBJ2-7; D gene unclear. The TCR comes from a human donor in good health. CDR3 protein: CASSLGVQPVAYEQYF. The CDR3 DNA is TGTGCCAGCAGTTTAGGAGTACAACCAGTGGCCTACGAGCAGTACTTC.